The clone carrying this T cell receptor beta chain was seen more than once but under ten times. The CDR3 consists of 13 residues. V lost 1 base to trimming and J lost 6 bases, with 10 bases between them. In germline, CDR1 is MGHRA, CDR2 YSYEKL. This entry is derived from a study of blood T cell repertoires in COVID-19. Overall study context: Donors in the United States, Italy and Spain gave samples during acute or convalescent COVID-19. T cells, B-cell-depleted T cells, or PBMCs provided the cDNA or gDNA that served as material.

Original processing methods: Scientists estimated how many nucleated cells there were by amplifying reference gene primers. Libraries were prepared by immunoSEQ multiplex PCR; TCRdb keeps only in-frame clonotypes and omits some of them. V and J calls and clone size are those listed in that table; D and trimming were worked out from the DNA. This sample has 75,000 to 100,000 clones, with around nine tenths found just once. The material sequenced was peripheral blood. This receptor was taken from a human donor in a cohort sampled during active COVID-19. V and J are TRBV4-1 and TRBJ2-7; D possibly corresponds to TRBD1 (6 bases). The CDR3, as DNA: TGCGCCAGCAGCCAAGTAGCCAGGGGCGAGCAGTACTTC. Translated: CASSQVARGEQYF.